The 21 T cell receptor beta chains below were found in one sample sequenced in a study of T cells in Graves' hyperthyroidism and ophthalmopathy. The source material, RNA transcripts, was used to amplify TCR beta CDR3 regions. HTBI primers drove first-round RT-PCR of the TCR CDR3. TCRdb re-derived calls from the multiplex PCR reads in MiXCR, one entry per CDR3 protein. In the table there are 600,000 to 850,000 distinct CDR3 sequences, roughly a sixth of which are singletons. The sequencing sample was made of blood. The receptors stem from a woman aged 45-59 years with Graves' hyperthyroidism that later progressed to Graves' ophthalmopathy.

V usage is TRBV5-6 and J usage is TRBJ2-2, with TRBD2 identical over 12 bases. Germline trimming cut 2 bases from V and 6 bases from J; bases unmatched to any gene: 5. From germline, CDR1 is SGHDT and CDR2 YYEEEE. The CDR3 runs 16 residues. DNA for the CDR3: TGTGCCAGCAGCTTTCCGGGACTAGCGGGTTCCGGGGAGCTGTTTTTT. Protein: CASSFPGLAGSGELFF.

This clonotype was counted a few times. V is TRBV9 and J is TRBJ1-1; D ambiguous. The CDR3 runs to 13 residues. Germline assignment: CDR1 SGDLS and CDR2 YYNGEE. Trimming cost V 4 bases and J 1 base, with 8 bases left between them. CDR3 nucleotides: TGTGCCAGCAGCAAACAGAGGAACACTGAAGCTTTCTTT. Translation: CASSKQRNTEAFF.

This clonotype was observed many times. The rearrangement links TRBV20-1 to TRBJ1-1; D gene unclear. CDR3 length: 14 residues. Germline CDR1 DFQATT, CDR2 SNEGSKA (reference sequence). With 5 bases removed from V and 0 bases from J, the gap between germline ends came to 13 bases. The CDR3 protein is CSAPRFGMNTEAFF. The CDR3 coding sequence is TGCAGTGCTCCCCGGTTTGGTATGAACACTGAAGCTTTCTTT.

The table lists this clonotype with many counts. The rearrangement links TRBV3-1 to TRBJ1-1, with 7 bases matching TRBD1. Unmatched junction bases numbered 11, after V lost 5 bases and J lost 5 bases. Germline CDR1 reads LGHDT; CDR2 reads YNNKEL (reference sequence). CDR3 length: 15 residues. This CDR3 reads CASSYPGGSGTEAFF. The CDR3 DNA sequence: TGTGCCAGCAGCTACCCAGGGGGTTCGGGGACTGAAGCTTTCTTT.

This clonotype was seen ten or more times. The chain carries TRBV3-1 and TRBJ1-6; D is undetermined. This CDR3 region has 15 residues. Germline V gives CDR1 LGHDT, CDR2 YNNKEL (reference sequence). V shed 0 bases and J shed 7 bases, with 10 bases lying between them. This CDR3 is CASSQDGRPNSPLHF. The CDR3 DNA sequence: TGTGCCAGCAGCCAAGATGGCAGGCCAAATTCACCCCTCCACTTT.

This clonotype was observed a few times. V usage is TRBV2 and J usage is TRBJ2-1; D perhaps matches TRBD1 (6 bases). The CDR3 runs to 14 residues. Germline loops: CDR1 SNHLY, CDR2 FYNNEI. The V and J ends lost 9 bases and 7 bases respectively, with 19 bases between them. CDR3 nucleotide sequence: TGTGCCAGTCTACCGGGACAAACGTTTAATGAGCAGTTCTTC. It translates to CASLPGQTFNEQFF.

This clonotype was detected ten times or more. DNA of the CDR3: TGTGCCAGCAGTTACTCTGGGGGAGGAACTGAAGCTTTCTTT. Translated, it gives CASSYSGGGTEAFF. This chain links TRBV6-5 with TRBJ1-1; tentatively, D is TRBD1 (5 bases). This CDR3 has 14 amino acids. Trimming took off 0 bases at V and 5 bases at J, with 10 bases between the two ends. CDR1 is MNHEY and CDR2 is SVGAGI in the germline V gene.

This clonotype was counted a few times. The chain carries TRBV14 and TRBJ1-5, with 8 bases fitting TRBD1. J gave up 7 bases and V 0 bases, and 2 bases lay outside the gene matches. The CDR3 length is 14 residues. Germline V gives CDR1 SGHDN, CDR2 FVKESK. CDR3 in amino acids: CASSQEQGDQPQHF. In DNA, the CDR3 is TGTGCCAGCAGCCAAGAACAGGGGGACCAGCCCCAGCATTTT.

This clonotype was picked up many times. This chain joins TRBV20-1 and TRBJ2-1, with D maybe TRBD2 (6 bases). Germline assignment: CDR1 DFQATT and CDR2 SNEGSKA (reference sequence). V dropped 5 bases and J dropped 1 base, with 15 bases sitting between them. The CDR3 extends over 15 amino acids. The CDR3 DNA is TGCAGTGCTGAAAGTGGCGGGGATTCCTACAATGAGCAGTTCTTC. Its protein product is CSAESGGDSYNEQFF.

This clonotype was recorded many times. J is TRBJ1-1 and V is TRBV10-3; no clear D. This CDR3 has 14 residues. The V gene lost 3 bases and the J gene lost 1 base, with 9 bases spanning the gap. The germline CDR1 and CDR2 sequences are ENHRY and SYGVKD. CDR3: CAISERDWNTEAFF. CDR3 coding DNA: TGTGCCATCAGTGAACGGGATTGGAACACTGAAGCTTTCTTT.

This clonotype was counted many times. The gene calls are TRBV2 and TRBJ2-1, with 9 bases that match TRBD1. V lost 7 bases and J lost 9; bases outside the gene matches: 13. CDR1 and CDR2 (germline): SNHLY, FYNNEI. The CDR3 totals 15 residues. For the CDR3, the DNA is TGTGCCAGCACCTCGGGACAGGGCCCCTTGGGTGAGCAGTTCTTC. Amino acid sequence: CASTSGQGPLGEQFF.

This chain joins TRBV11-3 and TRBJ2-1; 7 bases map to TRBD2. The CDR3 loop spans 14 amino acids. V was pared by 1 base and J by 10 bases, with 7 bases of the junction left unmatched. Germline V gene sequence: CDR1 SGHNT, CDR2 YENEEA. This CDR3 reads CASSLGGGIEEQFF. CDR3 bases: TGTGCCAGCAGCTTAGGGGGAGGGATCGAAGAGCAGTTCTTC.

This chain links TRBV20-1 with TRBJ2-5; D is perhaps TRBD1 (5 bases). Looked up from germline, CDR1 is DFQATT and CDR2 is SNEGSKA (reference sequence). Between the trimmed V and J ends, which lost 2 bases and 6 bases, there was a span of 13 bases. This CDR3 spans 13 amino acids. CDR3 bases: TGCAGTGCTAGACAAGACTCAGGGAAGACCCAGTACTTC. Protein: CSARQDSGKTQYF.

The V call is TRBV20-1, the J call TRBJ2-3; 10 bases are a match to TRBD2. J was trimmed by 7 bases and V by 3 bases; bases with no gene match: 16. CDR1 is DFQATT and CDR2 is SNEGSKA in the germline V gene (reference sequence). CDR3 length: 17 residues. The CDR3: CSASSARASGGVNTQYF. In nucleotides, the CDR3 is TGCAGTGCTAGTTCCGCCCGAGCTAGCGGGGGTGTGAATACGCAGTATTTT.

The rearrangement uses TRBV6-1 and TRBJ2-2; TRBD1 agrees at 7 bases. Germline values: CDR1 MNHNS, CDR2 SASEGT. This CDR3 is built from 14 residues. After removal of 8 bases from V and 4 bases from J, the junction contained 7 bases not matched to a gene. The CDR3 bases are TGTGCCAGCCAACAGGGGATCGGCACCGGGGAGCTGTTTTTT. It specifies CASQQGIGTGELFF.

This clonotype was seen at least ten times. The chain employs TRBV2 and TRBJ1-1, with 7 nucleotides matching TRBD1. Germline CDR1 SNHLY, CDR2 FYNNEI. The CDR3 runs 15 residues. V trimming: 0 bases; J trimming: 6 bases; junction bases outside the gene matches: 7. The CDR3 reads CASSEAQGVFSEAFF. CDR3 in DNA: TGTGCCAGCAGTGAAGCGCAGGGGGTTTTTTCTGAAGCTTTCTTT.

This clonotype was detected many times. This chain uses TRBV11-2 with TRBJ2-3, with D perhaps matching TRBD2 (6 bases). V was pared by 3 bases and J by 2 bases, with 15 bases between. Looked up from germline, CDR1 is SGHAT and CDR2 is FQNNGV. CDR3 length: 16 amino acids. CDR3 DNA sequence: TGTGCCAGCAGCTTCCTTGGCGGGGTCAACACAGATACGCAGTATTTT. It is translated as CASSFLGGVNTDTQYF.

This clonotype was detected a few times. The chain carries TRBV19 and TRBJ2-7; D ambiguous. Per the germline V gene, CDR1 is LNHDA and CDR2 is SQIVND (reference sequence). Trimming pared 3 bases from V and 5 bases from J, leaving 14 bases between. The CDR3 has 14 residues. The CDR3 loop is CASSMIARSDEQYF. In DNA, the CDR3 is TGTGCCAGTAGTATGATAGCTAGGAGTGACGAGCAGTACTTC.

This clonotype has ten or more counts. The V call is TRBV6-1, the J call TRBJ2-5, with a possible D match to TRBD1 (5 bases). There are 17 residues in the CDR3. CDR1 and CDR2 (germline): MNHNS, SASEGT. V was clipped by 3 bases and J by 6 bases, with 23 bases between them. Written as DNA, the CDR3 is TGTGCCAGCAGTGACCTGGGTGGTCAGGCAAGGGGCAAGACCCAGTACTTC. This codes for CASSDLGGQARGKTQYF.

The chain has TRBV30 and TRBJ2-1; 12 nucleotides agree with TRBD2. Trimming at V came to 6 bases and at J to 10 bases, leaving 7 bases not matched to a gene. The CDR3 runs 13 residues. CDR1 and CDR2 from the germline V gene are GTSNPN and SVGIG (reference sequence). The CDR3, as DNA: TGTGCCTGCAGACTAGCGGGGGATTTGGAGCAGTTCTTC. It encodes CACRLAGDLEQFF.

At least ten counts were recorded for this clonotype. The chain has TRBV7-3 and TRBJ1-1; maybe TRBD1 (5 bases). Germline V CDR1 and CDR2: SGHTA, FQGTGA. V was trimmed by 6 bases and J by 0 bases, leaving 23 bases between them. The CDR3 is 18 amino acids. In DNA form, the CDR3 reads TGTGCCAGCAGTCCCGATACAGGTCCGAACGTGATGAACACTGAAGCTTTCTTT. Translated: CASSPDTGPNVMNTEAFF. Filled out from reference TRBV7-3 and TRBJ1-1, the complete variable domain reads GAGVSQTPSNKVTEKGKYVELRCDPISGHTALYWYRQSLGQGPEFLIYFQGTGAADDSGLPNDRFFAVRPEGSVSTLKIQRTERGDSAVYLCASSPDTGPNVMNTEAFFGQGTRLTVV.